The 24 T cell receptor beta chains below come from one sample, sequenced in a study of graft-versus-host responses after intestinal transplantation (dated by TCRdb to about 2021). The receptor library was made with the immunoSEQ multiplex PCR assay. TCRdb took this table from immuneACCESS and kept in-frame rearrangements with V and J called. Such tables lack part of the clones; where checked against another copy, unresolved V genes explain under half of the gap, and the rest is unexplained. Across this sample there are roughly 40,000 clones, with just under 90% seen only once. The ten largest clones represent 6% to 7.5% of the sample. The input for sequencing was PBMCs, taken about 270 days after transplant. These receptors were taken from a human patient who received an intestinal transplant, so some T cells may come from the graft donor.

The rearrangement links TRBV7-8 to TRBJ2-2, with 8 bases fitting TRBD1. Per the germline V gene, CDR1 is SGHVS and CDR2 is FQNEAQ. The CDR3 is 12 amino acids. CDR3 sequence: CVQGADTGELFF. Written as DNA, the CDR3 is TGTGTCCAGGGGGCTGACACCGGGGAGCTGTTTTTT.

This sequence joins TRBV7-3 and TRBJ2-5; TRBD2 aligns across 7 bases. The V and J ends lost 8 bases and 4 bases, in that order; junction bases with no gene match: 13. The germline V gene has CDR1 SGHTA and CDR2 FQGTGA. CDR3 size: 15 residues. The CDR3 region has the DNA TGTGCCAGCGCCACTTCTGCCGGGGGGACAGAGACCCAGTACTTC. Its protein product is CASATSAGGTETQYF.

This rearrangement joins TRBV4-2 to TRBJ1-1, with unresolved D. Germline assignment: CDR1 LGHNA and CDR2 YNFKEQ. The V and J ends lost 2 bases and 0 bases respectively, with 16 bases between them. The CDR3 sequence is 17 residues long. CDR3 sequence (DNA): TGTGCCAGCAGCCAACATAGCCCCCAGGTGTTGAACACTGAAGCTTTCTTT. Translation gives CASSQHSPQVLNTEAFF.

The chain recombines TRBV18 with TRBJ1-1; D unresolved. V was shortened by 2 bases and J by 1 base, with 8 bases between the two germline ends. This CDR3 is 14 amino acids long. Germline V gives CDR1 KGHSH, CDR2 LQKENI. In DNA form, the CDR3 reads TGTGCCAGCTCACCAGGACGTGGGAACACTGAAGCTTTCTTT. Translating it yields CASSPGRGNTEAFF.

Here the CDR3 DNA reads TGCGCCAGCAGCCCAACAGTAAACCCCTACGAGCAGTACTTC. Translation: CASSPTVNPYEQYF. The chain employs TRBV4-1 and TRBJ2-7; D call uncertain. The germline V gene has CDR1 MGHRA and CDR2 YSYEKL. Between the trimmed V and J ends, which lost 4 bases and 2 bases, there was a span of 12 bases. The CDR3 runs 14 residues.

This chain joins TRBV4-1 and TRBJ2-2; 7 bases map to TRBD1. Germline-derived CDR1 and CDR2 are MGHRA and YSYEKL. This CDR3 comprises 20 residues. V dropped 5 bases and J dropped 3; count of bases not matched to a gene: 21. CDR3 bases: TGCGCCAGCAGCAACCCTCACAGGGGAATTCGCTACCCATACACCGGGGAGCTGTTTTTT. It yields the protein CASSNPHRGIRYPYTGELFF.

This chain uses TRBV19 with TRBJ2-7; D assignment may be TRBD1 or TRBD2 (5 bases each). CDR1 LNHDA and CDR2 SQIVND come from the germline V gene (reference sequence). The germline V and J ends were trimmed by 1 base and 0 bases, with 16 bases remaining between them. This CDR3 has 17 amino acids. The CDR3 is CASSIAGPGYISYEQYF. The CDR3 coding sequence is TGTGCCAGTAGTATAGCGGGGCCAGGTTACATCTCCTACGAGCAGTACTTC.

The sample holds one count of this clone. CDR3 nucleotide sequence: TGCGCCAGCAGCCAAGCCTGGACAGCCACCTACGAGCAGTACTTC. This codes for CASSQAWTATYEQYF. This chain joins TRBV4-1 and TRBJ2-7; D is possibly TRBD1 (6 bases). V was pared by 1 base and J by 2 bases, with 12 bases between. The CDR3 has 15 amino acids. CDR1 is MGHRA, CDR2 YSYEKL, per germline.

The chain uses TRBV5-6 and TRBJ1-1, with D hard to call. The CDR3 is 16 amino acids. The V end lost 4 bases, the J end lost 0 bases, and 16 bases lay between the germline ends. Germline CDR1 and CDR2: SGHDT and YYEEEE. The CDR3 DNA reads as TGTGCCAGCAGCCAGCCGGGCGCGGGCATGAACACTGAAGCTTTCTTT. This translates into CASSQPGAGMNTEAFF.

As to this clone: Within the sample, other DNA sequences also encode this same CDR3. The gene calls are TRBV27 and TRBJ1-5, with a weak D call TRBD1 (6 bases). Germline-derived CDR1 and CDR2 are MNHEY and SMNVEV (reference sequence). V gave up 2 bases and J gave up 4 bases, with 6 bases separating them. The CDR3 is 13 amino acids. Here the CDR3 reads CASSLQGNQPQHF. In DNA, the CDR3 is TGTGCCAGCAGTTTACAGGGGAATCAGCCCCAGCATTTT.

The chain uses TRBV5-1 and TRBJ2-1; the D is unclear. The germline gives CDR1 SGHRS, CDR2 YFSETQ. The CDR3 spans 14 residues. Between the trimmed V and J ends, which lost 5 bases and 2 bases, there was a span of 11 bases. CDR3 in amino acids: CASRELGAYNEQFF. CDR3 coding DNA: TGCGCCAGCAGGGAGTTAGGTGCCTACAATGAGCAGTTCTTC.

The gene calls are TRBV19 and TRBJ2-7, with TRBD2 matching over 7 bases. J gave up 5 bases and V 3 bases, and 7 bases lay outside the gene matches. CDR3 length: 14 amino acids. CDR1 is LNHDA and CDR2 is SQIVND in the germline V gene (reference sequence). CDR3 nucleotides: TGTGCCAGTAGTATCGTTCTCCGGGAGGACGAGCAGTACTTC. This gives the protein CASSIVLREDEQYF.

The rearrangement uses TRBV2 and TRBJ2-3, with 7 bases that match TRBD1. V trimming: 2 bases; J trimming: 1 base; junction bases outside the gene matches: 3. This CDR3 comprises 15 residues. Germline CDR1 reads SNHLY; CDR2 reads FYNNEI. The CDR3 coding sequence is TGTGCCAGCAGTGAATCTGGGACAGGCACAGATACGCAGTATTTT. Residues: CASSESGTGTDTQYF.

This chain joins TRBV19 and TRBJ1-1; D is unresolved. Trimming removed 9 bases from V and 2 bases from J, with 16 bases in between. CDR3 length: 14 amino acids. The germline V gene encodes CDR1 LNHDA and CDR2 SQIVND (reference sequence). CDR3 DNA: TGTGCCAGCTTATCGTCAACGGATAACACTGAAGCTTTCTTT. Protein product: CASLSSTDNTEAFF.

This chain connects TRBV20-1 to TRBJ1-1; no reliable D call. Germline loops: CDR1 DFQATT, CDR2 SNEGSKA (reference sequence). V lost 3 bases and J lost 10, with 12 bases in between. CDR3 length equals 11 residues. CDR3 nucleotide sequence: TGCAGTGCTAGGGGCAAGATAGGAGCTTTCTTT. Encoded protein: CSARGKIGAFF.

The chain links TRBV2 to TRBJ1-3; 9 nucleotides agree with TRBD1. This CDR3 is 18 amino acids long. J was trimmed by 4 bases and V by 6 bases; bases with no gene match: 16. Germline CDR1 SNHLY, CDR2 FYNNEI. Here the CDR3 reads CASRSPGQGQRLGNTIYF. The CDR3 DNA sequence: TGTGCCAGCAGATCACCGGGACAGGGCCAAAGGCTCGGAAACACCATATATTTT.

CDR3 residues: CASSLGGELEKLFF. In DNA form, the CDR3 reads TGTGCCAGCTCACTCGGTGGGGAATTGGAAAAACTGTTTTTT. The chain joins TRBV18 to TRBJ1-4; unclear D gene. Between the trimmed V and J ends, which lost 4 bases and 8 bases, there was a span of 14 bases. CDR3 size: 14 residues. The germline V gene encodes CDR1 KGHSH and CDR2 LQKENI.

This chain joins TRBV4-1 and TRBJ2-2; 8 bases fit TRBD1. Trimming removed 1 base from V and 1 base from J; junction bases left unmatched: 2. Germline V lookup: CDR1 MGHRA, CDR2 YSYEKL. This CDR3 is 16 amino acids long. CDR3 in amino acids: CASSQVDRGNTGELFF. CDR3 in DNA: TGCGCCAGCAGCCAAGTTGACAGGGGGAACACCGGGGAGCTGTTTTTT.

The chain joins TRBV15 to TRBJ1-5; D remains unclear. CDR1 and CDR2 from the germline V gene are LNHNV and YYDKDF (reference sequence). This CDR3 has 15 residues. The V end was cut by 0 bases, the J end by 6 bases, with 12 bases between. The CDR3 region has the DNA TGTGCCACCAGCAGAGATGGTGGACCGGGTCAGCCCCAGCATTTT. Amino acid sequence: CATSRDGGPGQPQHF.

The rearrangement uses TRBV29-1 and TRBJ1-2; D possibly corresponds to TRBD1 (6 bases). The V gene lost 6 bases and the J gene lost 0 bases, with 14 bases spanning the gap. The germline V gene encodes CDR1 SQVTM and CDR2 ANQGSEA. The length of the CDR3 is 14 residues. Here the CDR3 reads CSVGGENTNYGYTF. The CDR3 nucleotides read TGCAGCGTAGGGGGTGAAAATACTAACTATGGCTACACCTTC.

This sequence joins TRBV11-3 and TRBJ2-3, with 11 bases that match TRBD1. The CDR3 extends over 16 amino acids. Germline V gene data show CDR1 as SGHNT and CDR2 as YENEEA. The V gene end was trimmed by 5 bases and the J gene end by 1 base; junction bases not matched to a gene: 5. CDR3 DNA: TGTGCCAGCAGCACCCGGACAGGGGGCGGCACAGATACGCAGTATTTT. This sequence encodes CASSTRTGGGTDTQYF.

CDR3 bases: TGTGCCTGGAGTCCCCAAACAACTAATGAAAAACTGTTTTTT. This translates into CAWSPQTTNEKLFF. This chain connects TRBV30 to TRBJ1-4; D gene uncertain. Germline values: CDR1 GTSNPN, CDR2 SVGIG (reference sequence). This CDR3 region has 14 residues. Trimming stripped 2 bases from V and 0 bases from J, with 7 bases between. Together with reference TRBV30 and TRBJ1-4, the CDR3 gives the full variable domain: SQTIHQWPATLVQPVGSPLSLECTVEGTSNPNLYWYRQAAGRGLQLLFYSVGIGQISSEVPQNLSASRPQDRQFILSSKKLLLSDSGFYLCAWSPQTTNEKLFFGSGTQLSVL.

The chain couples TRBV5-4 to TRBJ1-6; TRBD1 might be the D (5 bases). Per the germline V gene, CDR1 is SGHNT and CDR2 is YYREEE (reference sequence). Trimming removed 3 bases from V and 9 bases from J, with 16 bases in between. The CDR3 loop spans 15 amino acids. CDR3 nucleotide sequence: TGTGCCAGCAGCTCCAGGACCGGGGCCGGTTCACCCCTCCACTTT. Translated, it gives CASSSRTGAGSPLHF.

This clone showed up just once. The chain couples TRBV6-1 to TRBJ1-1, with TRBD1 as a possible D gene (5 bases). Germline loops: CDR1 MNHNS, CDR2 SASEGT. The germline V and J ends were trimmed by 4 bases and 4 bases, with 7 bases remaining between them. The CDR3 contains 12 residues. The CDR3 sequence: CASSGGGTEAFF. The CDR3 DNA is TGTGCCAGCAGTGGTGGGGGCACTGAAGCTTTCTTT.